Listed here are 24 T cell receptor beta chains from one sample, sequenced in a study of draining lymph node invasion in breast cancer (dated by TCRdb to 2020 to 2022). For memory regulatory T cells, the sort was based on CD4+ CD45RA- CD25high cells. Library preparation was by bulk RNA-seq. Sequencing used an Illumina HiSeq 2500. TCRdb reanalyzed the raw reads on its own, using fastp at Q25 for trimming and MiXCR for clone calling, and kept in-frame beta chains. Rows matching on CDR3 protein sequence are summarized as one entry with the most common DNA and genes. This sample is represented by 3,000 or so distinct CDR3 sequences; more than 40% of them were singletons. About 3.5% of the sample is held by the ten biggest clonotypes. The sequencing sample was made of sorted memory Tregs from a lymph node. The cell subset or site label corresponds to: CD45RA-negative sorted CD4+ T cells (memory Tconv or effector/memory Treg). These receptor sequences come from a female donor with luminal breast cancer.

This chain links TRBV4-2 with TRBJ2-1; D gene unclear. Between the trimmed V and J ends, which lost 9 bases and 7 bases, there was a span of 16 bases. The germline V gene encodes CDR1 LGHNA and CDR2 YNFKEQ. This CDR3 region has 13 residues. CDR3 sequence: CASRNEASNEQFF. The CDR3 DNA sequence: TGTGCCAGTAGGAATGAAGCGAGTAATGAGCAGTTCTTC.

The chain combines TRBV5-4 with TRBJ2-3; a possible D gene is TRBD1 (5 bases). The V and J ends lost 0 bases and 6 bases respectively, with 11 bases between them. This CDR3 comprises 14 residues. CDR1 is SGHNT, CDR2 YYREEE, per germline (reference sequence). This CDR3 reads CASSLAGLADTQYF. CDR3 sequence (DNA): TGTGCCAGCAGCTTGGCAGGGTTGGCGGATACGCAGTATTTT.

This clonotype was seen a handful of times. V usage is TRBV7-9 and J usage is TRBJ2-7; D call uncertain. Germline V gene data show CDR1 as SEHNR and CDR2 as FQNEAQ (reference sequence). The CDR3 totals 13 residues. Deletions cut 3 bases from V and 6 bases from J, with 12 bases between. The CDR3 DNA sequence: TGTGCCAGCAGCTTCGAACAGCCGGGCGAGCAGTACTTC. It codes for CASSFEQPGEQYF.

Regarding this clonotype: It is unclear where the CDR3 begins or ends on the DNA, so no DNA is shown, and the CDR3 is as TCRdb lists it. The chain is built from TRBV12-3 or TRBV12-4 and TRBJ1-2. Both ends counted, the CDR3 spans 12 residues. The CDR3 spells CASSFGTGSQVF.

The chain joins TRBV5-1 to TRBJ2-2, with TRBD1 matching 9 bases. The V segment lost 4 bases and the J segment 4 bases; nucleotides outside the gene matches: 2. The CDR3 covers 14 residues. In germline, CDR1 is SGHRS, CDR2 YFSETQ. The CDR3 coding sequence is TGCGCCAGCAGCCCGACAGGGGGCACCGGGGAGCTGTTTTTT. Encoded protein: CASSPTGGTGELFF.

This clonotype has just a few counts. The rearrangement uses TRBV6-1 and TRBJ2-1; TRBD1 matches at 7 bases. The CDR3 has 14 amino acids. Looked up from germline, CDR1 is MNHNS and CDR2 is SASEGT. V was clipped by 7 bases and J by 4 bases; unmatched bases: 7. The CDR3 DNA follows: TGTGCCAGCACCTACGGGGACAGATACAATGAGCAGTTCTTC. Residues: CASTYGDRYNEQFF.

The V call is TRBV12-3 or TRBV12-4, the J call TRBJ2-1; 8 nucleotides agree with TRBD2. Trimming removed 5 bases from V and 1 base from J; junction bases left unmatched: 10. CDR3 length: 17 residues. CDR3 region: CASSGGGSGRSYNEQFF. CDR3 DNA: TGTGCCAGCAGTGGGGGGGGGAGCGGGAGATCCTACAATGAGCAGTTCTTC.

The rearrangement uses TRBV12-3 or TRBV12-4 and TRBJ2-7, with D possibly matching TRBD2 (6 bases). The ends were cut back, 5 bases at V and 6 bases at J, with 17 bases in the middle. The length of the CDR3 is 14 residues. The CDR3 DNA reads TGTGCCAGCAGTCCCCAAACAGTGGAGGGCGAGCAGTACTTC. This codes for CASSPQTVEGEQYF.

The chain has TRBV3-1 and TRBJ2-1, with D perhaps matching TRBD2 (6 bases). Germline lookup yields CDR1 LGHDT and CDR2 YNNKEL (reference sequence). Trimming pared 6 bases from V and 4 bases from J, leaving 16 bases between. This CDR3 comprises 15 residues. The CDR3 nucleotides read TGTGCCAGCAGTGTGGCGGGAAGCCCTTACAATGAGCAGTTCTTC. Amino acid sequence: CASSVAGSPYNEQFF.

This clonotype has just a few counts. DNA for the CDR3: TGTGCCAGTAGTATAGTTCCCGGGACCTTGGCTGAAGCTTTCTTT. Amino acids: CASSIVPGTLAEAFF. This chain joins TRBV19 and TRBJ1-1; maybe TRBD1 (5 bases). The CDR3 extends over 15 amino acids. Germline V gene data show CDR1 as LNHDA and CDR2 as SQIVND (reference sequence). V lost 1 base, J lost 6 bases, and 15 bases lay in between.

The genes are TRBV7-9 and TRBJ2-4, with D hard to call. Germline-derived CDR1 and CDR2 are SEHNR and FQNEAQ (reference sequence). The length of the CDR3 is 18 residues. The germline V and J ends were trimmed by 4 bases and 0 bases, with 19 bases remaining between them. CDR3 nucleotides: TGTGCCAGCAGCTCCACAGAAAGGGTAGCCGGAGCCAAAAACATTCAGTACTTC. Protein product: CASSSTERVAGAKNIQYF.

This clonotype was counted only a few times. V is TRBV5-1 and J is TRBJ2-2; TRBD2 matches 8 bases. Germline V lookup: CDR1 SGHRS, CDR2 YFSETQ. V lost 4 bases, J lost 5 bases, and 13 bases stayed unmatched. This CDR3 spans 17 amino acids. The CDR3 spells CASSPGGTRASTGELFF. The CDR3 DNA reads TGCGCCAGCAGCCCTGGAGGGACTAGGGCCTCGACCGGGGAGCTGTTTTTT.

This clonotype turned up a few times. The genes are TRBV18 and TRBJ1-1; perhaps TRBD1 as D (5 bases). Germline V gene data show CDR1 as KGHSH and CDR2 as LQKENI. Trimming shortened V by 3 bases and J by 0 bases, and 11 bases separated the two germline ends. CDR3 length equals 15 residues. The CDR3 nucleotides are TGTGCCAGCTCACCCCCCGAGGGGTTGAACACTGAAGCTTTCTTT. This gives the protein CASSPPEGLNTEAFF. The variable domain in full, completed from reference TRBV18 and TRBJ1-1, reads NAGVMQNPRHLVRRRGQEARLRCSPMKGHSHVYWYRQLPEEGLKFMVYLQKENIIDESGMPKERFSAEFPKEGPSILRIQQVVRGDSAAYFCASSPPEGLNTEAFFGQGTRLTVV.

The genes are TRBV25-1 and TRBJ1-1; D is uncertain. Germline V lookup: CDR1 MGHDK, CDR2 SYGVNS. The CDR3 loop spans 15 amino acids. Trimming removed 3 bases at V and 0 bases at J, with 11 bases between. In DNA, the CDR3 is TGTGCCAGCAGTGACCAGTTCTTAATGAACACTGAAGCTTTCTTT. Residues: CASSDQFLMNTEAFF. The complete variable domain, with remaining parts taken from reference TRBV25-1 and TRBJ1-1, reads EADIYQTPRYLVIGTGKKITLECSQTMGHDKMYWYQQDPGMELHLIHYSYGVNSTEKGDLSSESTVSRIRTEHFPLTLESARPSHTSQYLCASSDQFLMNTEAFFGQGTRLTVV.

This clonotype came up a few times. V is TRBV28 and J is TRBJ2-7, with D possibly called TRBD1 or TRBD2 (5 bases each). V lost 5 bases and J 3 bases, leaving 11 bases between the germline ends. The length of the CDR3 is 13 residues. The germline gives CDR1 MDHEN, CDR2 SYDVKM. Here the CDR3 reads CASSARGDYEQYF. The CDR3 DNA follows: TGTGCCAGCAGTGCCAGAGGGGACTACGAGCAGTACTTC.

The chain carries TRBV10-3 and TRBJ1-2; D gene ambiguous. The length of the CDR3 is 13 residues. With 0 bases removed from V and 6 bases from J, the gap between germline ends came to 8 bases. Germline V gene data show CDR1 as ENHRY and CDR2 as SYGVKD. The CDR3 DNA reads as TGTGCCATCAGTGAGTCTCAAGGCAATGGCTACACCTTC. Translated: CAISESQGNGYTF.

This clonotype was detected a few times. The CDR3 loop is CASSVEGSNSPLHF. CDR3 coding DNA: TGTGCCAGCAGCGTAGAGGGCAGTAATTCACCCCTCCACTTT. V is TRBV9 and J is TRBJ1-6; D ambiguous. The CDR3 is 14 residues long. Germline V lookup: CDR1 SGDLS, CDR2 YYNGEE. V was clipped by 0 bases and J by 6 bases, with 7 bases between them.

This rearrangement joins TRBV7-9 to TRBJ2-2; D unresolved. Germline values: CDR1 SEHNR, CDR2 FQNEAQ (reference sequence). The V gene lost 1 base and the J gene lost 1 base, with 7 bases spanning the gap. This CDR3 is built from 15 residues. The CDR3 DNA reads TGTGCCAGCAGCTTAGAGCCTATGAACACCGGGGAGCTGTTTTTT. Translation gives CASSLEPMNTGELFF.

The genes are TRBV7-1 and TRBJ2-2; D is ambiguous. TRBV7-1 is treated as an ORF (open reading frame) with a function not yet certain. V was pared by 5 bases and J by 4 bases, with 8 bases between. The length of the CDR3 is 13 residues. The CDR3 protein is CASSLLGTGELFF. The CDR3 DNA reads TGTGCCAGCAGCCTACTCGGCACCGGGGAGCTGTTTTTT.

The DNA of the CDR3 is TGTGCCAGCAGCCGCGGACAGATCGGTCAGCCCCAGCATTTT. It translates to CASSRGQIGQPQHF. V usage is TRBV12-3 or TRBV12-4 and J usage is TRBJ1-5; tentative D call: TRBD1 (6 bases). The ends were cut back, 6 bases at V and 6 bases at J, with 15 bases in the middle. The CDR3 consists of 14 residues.

This clonotype was picked up one time. The chain carries TRBV5-2 and TRBJ2-7; the DNA was not used to check the table's D call, TRBD1. TRBV5-2 is noted as a pseudogene. This CDR3 is 15 amino acids long. This CDR3 reads CASSLRGSFSYEQYF. The CDR3 coding sequence is TGTGCCAGCAGCCTTAGGGGGTCCTTCTCCTACGAGCAGTACTTC.

The chain links TRBV7-8 to TRBJ2-5; D is perhaps TRBD1 (5 bases). Trimming took 3 bases from V and 5 from J, leaving 13 bases between them. CDR3 length: 14 residues. Germline V gene sequence: CDR1 SGHVS, CDR2 FQNEAQ. CDR3 sequence reads: CASSFSREGETQYF. The CDR3 nucleotides are TGTGCCAGCAGCTTTTCCAGGGAAGGGGAGACCCAGTACTTC.

The chain joins TRBV29-1 to TRBJ1-1; 8 bases fit TRBD1. This CDR3 has 13 amino acids. CDR1 SQVTM and CDR2 ANQGSEA come from the germline V gene. After removal of 6 bases from V and 1 base from J, the junction contained 4 bases not matched to a gene. The DNA of the CDR3 is TGCAGCGTGCGGACAGGGTCGAACACTGAAGCTTTCTTT. It yields the protein CSVRTGSNTEAFF. The full variable domain, with the rest looked up from reference TRBV29-1 and TRBJ1-1, is SAVISQKPSRDICQRGTSLTIQCQVDSQVTMMFWYRQQPGQSLTLIATANQGSEATYESGFVIDKFPISRPNLTFSTLTVSNMSPEDSSIYLCSVRTGSNTEAFFGQGTRLTVV.

This clonotype turned up a few times. V is TRBV11-2 and J is TRBJ2-1, with 11 bases identical to TRBD2. This CDR3 region has 15 residues. Germline V lookup: CDR1 SGHAT, CDR2 FQNNGV. The V segment lost 3 bases and the J segment 8 bases; nucleotides outside the gene matches: 6. The CDR3 DNA reads as TGTGCCAGCAGCTTCTATAGCGGGGGGGCGGATGAGCAGTTCTTC. Its protein product is CASSFYSGGADEQFF.